Shown below are 12 T cell receptor beta chains from a single sample sequenced in a study of T cell repertoires in cytomegalovirus infection. TCRdb re-called the reads with MiXCR, one entry per CDR3 protein. Of tens of thousands of distinct CDR3 sequences listed, 20% were seen once; the top ten hold about a fifth. Which antigens these TCRs recognize remains unknown. Sequenced input: PBMCs, sequenced either directly or after in vitro stimulation (not recorded which). These receptor sequences come from a human donor in good health (CMV status not recorded). Some clones in this sample may be carry-over from other donors' samples.

V gene TRBV7-6 combines with J gene TRBJ1-6, with TRBD1 matching 7 bases. The CDR3 loop spans 15 amino acids. Per germline, CDR1 SGHVS and CDR2 FNYEAQ. V dropped 4 bases and J dropped 5; count of bases not matched to a gene: 5. The CDR3 protein is CASSSTGPNNSPLHF. CDR3 sequence (DNA): TGTGCCAGCAGCTCGACAGGGCCCAATAATTCACCCCTCCACTTT.

This clonotype was found many times. This rearrangement joins TRBV5-5 to TRBJ1-5; perhaps TRBD1 as D (5 bases). Germline CDR1 SGHKS, CDR2 YYEKEE (reference sequence). The CDR3 is made up of 15 amino acids. The V end was cut by 4 bases, the J end by 7 bases, with 18 bases between. The chain's CDR3 is CASSLTGGVEQPQHF. For the CDR3, the DNA is TGTGCCAGCAGCCTGACGGGGGGGGTGGAGCAGCCCCAGCATTTT.

This clonotype has a count of ten or more. This rearrangement joins TRBV20-1 to TRBJ2-1; 10 bases are a match to TRBD2. Per germline, CDR1 DFQATT and CDR2 SNEGSKA (reference sequence). There are 15 residues in the CDR3. The trim removed 5 bases at V and 2 bases at J, leaving 6 bases unmatched. The DNA of the CDR3 is TGCAGTGCTCAACCAGCGGGGGGGGCCTACAATGAGCAGTTCTTC. As protein: CSAQPAGGAYNEQFF.

Many counts were recorded for this clonotype. The rearrangement joins TRBV6-2 or TRBV6-3 to TRBJ2-1; D perhaps matches TRBD1 (5 bases). V lost 4 bases and J 0 bases, leaving 13 bases between the germline ends. The length of the CDR3 is 16 residues. Per germline, CDR1 MNHEY and CDR2 SVGEGT. This CDR3 is CASSFRTSNSYNEQFF. DNA for the CDR3: TGTGCCAGCAGTTTTCGGACATCGAACTCCTACAATGAGCAGTTCTTC.

This clonotype was picked up a small number of times. V and J are TRBV29-1 and TRBJ2-2; D is unresolved. Germline assignment: CDR1 SQVTM and CDR2 ANQGSEA. The length of the CDR3 is 11 residues. Trimming took off 4 bases at V and 5 bases at J, with 5 bases between the two ends. CDR3 DNA sequence: TGCAGCGTTGGTAATACCGGGGAGCTGTTTTTT. This encodes CSVGNTGELFF.

This rearrangement joins TRBV12-3 or TRBV12-4 to TRBJ2-7; 8 bases fit TRBD2. Germline trimming cut 5 bases from V and 4 bases from J; bases unmatched to any gene: 1. CDR3 length equals 12 residues. The CDR3 DNA is TGTGCCAGCAGTCGACTAGCGTACGAGCAGTACTTC. Translation gives CASSRLAYEQYF.

Many counts were recorded for this clonotype. CDR3 in DNA: TGTGCCAGCAGCTTAGATCTTCTAGCAAGAGATACGCAGTATTTT. Translating it yields CASSLDLLARDTQYF. This chain connects TRBV11-2 to TRBJ2-3; D is possibly TRBD2 (5 bases). From germline, CDR1 is SGHAT and CDR2 FQNNGV. The CDR3 length is 15 residues. Trimming left V 0 bases short and J 5 bases short, with 12 bases between.

This chain connects TRBV3-1 to TRBJ2-5, with D perhaps TRBD2 (6 bases). The CDR3 has 14 residues. CDR1 is LGHDT, CDR2 YNNKEL, per germline (reference sequence). Trimming shortened V by 6 bases and J by 2 bases, and 13 bases separated the two germline ends. CDR3 sequence reads: CASSRPGLQETQYF. The CDR3 DNA follows: TGTGCCAGCAGTCGACCGGGACTTCAAGAGACCCAGTACTTC.

V usage is TRBV19 and J usage is TRBJ2-5; 10 nucleotides line up with TRBD2. The CDR3 extends over 13 amino acids. Per germline, CDR1 LNHDA and CDR2 SQIVND (reference sequence). Trimming removed 8 bases from V and 5 bases from J; junction bases left unmatched: 5. The CDR3 region has the DNA TGTGCCAGTGCCGGACTAGCGGTGGAGACCCAGTACTTC. Translating it yields CASAGLAVETQYF.

This chain connects TRBV2 to TRBJ1-2; no clear D gene. CDR1 and CDR2 (germline): SNHLY, FYNNEI. V was trimmed by 5 bases and J by 4 bases, leaving 17 bases between them. The CDR3 runs 15 residues. The CDR3 region is CASSPRRESTYGYTF. CDR3 in DNA: TGTGCCAGCAGTCCACGACGGGAGAGTACCTATGGCTACACCTTC. Looking up the rest from reference TRBV2 and TRBJ1-2 gives the full variable domain: EPEVTQTPSHQVTQMGQEVILRCVPISNHLYFYWYRQILGQKVEFLVSFYNNEISEKSEIFDDQFSVERPDGSNFTLKIRSTKLEDSAMYFCASSPRRESTYGYTFGSGTRLTVV.

This clonotype has more than one count but fewer than ten. This rearrangement joins TRBV7-9 to TRBJ2-2; D is uncertain. There are 15 residues in the CDR3. The germline CDR1 and CDR2 sequences are SEHNR and FQNEAQ (reference sequence). The V end lost 0 bases, the J end lost 3 bases, and 8 bases lay between the germline ends. CDR3 DNA sequence: TGTGCCAGCAGCTTAGCCCTGGGGTACACCGGGGAGCTGTTTTTT. Its translation: CASSLALGYTGELFF.

There are a few counts of this clonotype. The chain uses TRBV10-2 and TRBJ2-5; D is uncertain. CDR1 and CDR2 (germline): WSHSY, SAAADI. The CDR3 spans 14 residues. The V and J ends lost 4 bases and 5 bases respectively, with 14 bases between them. This CDR3 reads CASSGVGPPETQYF. The CDR3 nucleotides read TGCGCCAGCAGTGGGGTCGGCCCCCCGGAGACCCAGTACTTC.